This TCR beta chain was sequenced in a study of blood T cell repertoires in COVID-19 (dated by TCRdb to about 2020). Regarding the research as a whole: The collaborator samples originated in the United States, Italy and Spain and spanned the acute and convalescent phases of COVID-19. The samples were drawn from the first 160 participants of the ongoing ImmuneRACE study and from 1,254 subjects provided by 6 global collaborators. HLA class I and class II types, where available, came from metadata supplied by the sample provider rather than from assay-based typing. The repertoires were made available in a free public database intended to serve as a resource for research on the immune response to SARS-CoV-2. The prospective study material was composed of cDNA or gDNA derived from T cells, B-cell-depleted T cells, or PBMCs. A de-identified subject ID, COVID-19 status, age in years and sex were almost always included in the sample metadata. Deeply sampled blood TCRbeta repertoires from subjects exposed to, actively infected with, or recovered from COVID-19 were included in the dataset. On the study overall, not on this receptor specifically: How much clinical and demographic metadata was included differed by source and by participant, and the metadata was provided uncurated.

The germline V gene (reference sequence) gives CDR1 as GTSNPN and CDR2 as SVGIG. The germline V and J ends show losses of 2 bases and 5 bases respectively, and no gene match explains 16 bases of the junction. From its cysteine to its phenylalanine, the CDR3 spans 17 amino acids. Just the 51-base CDR3 DNA is kept, in frame starting at base 1. Each collaborating institution followed its own protocols to collect whole blood in K2EDTA tubes. Collaborator samples were shipped for TCRbeta analysis as frozen whole blood, isolated PBMCs, or DNA extracted from either sample type. TCRbeta CDR3 regions were amplified from genomic DNA using the immunoSEQ Assay, a bias-controlled multiplex PCR. Concerning the study's data processing: Nucleated cell counts per sample were estimated from amplification of reference gene primers within the assay. To quantify the absolute abundance of each unique TCRbeta CDR3 rearrangement, sequence reads were collapsed and filtered. For each sample, productive Simpson clonality was calculated as the square root of Simpson's diversity index over productive rearrangements. TCRdb's version of the immuneACCESS table is confined to in-frame rearrangements and falls short of the full clone set. An unresolved V gene accounts for under half of the shortfall where checked; the remainder is of unknown origin. The V and J calls and the clone size are those of that table, but D and trimming were determined from the DNA. This sample comprises 55,000 to 85,000 clones, over 65% of them detected only once. Around 0.91% of the sample lies in the top ten.

Of note for this clone: Its binding antigen is unknown. One base away there is no much larger clone; base qualities are not given.

The chain couples TRBV30 to TRBJ2-5; a stretch of 8 junction bases matches TRBD1. Sequenced sample: peripheral blood. The sequence was obtained from a woman in her 70s with acute or convalescent COVID-19. The nucleotides are TGTGCCTGGAGTCTATCCTTAGCTCAGGGGGCCCGGGAGACCCAGTACTTC. It is translated as CAWSLSLAQGARETQYF. The CDR3 plus the reference TRBV30 and TRBJ2-5 genes for the other parts give the full variable domain: SQTIHQWPATLVQPVGSPLSLECTVEGTSNPNLYWYRQAAGRGLQLLFYSVGIGQISSEVPQNLSASRPQDRQFILSSKKLLLSDSGFYLCAWSLSLAQGARETQYFGPGTRLLVL.